The 17 T cell receptor beta chains below come from one sample, sequenced in a study of siplizumab effects on memory and regulatory T cells. Libraries were prepared by immunoSEQ multiplex PCR; TCRdb keeps only in-frame clonotypes and omits some of them. The sample yields about 87,000 clones, 85% to 95% seen once. Sequencing was done on a sample of non-Treg CD4+ T cells sorted from blood. These receptors were obtained from a human donor in good health.

The chain employs TRBV19 and TRBJ2-5; D might be TRBD1 (6 bases). V lost 2 bases, J lost 0 bases, and 13 bases lay in between. This CDR3 has 16 residues. The germline V gene encodes CDR1 LNHDA and CDR2 SQIVND (reference sequence). CDR3 DNA: TGTGCCAGTAGTATATTTTCAGGGGCAAACCAAGAGACCCAGTACTTC. It yields the protein CASSIFSGANQETQYF.

The genes are TRBV5-1 and TRBJ1-4; no clear D. The ends were cut back, 4 bases at V and 7 bases at J, with 14 bases in the middle. The CDR3 is made up of 14 amino acids. Germline loops: CDR1 SGHRS, CDR2 YFSETQ. In nucleotides, the CDR3 is TGCGCCAGCAGCCGTTCAGACGTATTTGAAAAACTGTTTTTT. It codes for CASSRSDVFEKLFF.

The J gene is TRBJ2-1, the V gene TRBV25-1; tentatively, D is TRBD2 (7 bases). Germline loops: CDR1 MGHDK, CDR2 SYGVNS. This CDR3 spans 14 amino acids. V was pared by 1 base and J by 6 bases, with 10 bases between. CDR3 protein: CASSEWGGGNEQFF. In DNA form, the CDR3 reads TGTGCCAGCAGTGAATGGGGAGGGGGCAATGAGCAGTTCTTC.

The chain carries TRBV19 and TRBJ1-1; no clear D. The CDR3 contains 14 residues. CDR1 and CDR2 (germline): LNHDA, SQIVND (reference sequence). V was trimmed by 6 bases and J by 7 bases, leaving 18 bases between them. In DNA form, the CDR3 reads TGTGCCAGTAGAACCCCAAGGCGTAATAATGAAGCTTTCTTT. Translation: CASRTPRRNNEAFF.

This clone has only one observation. The CDR3 spells CASSPRGQTEAFF. CDR3 nucleotides: TGCGCCAGCAGCCCCCGCGGGCAGACTGAAGCTTTCTTT. The chain employs TRBV5-1 and TRBJ1-1; no clear D gene. The length of the CDR3 is 13 residues. Trimming took off 4 bases at V and 5 bases at J, with 12 bases between the two ends. Looked up from germline, CDR1 is SGHRS and CDR2 is YFSETQ.

The chain uses TRBV4-2 and TRBJ2-7; tentatively, D is TRBD2 (5 bases). CDR3 length: 15 amino acids. The V end lost 0 bases, the J end lost 0 bases, and 9 bases lay between the germline ends. Germline assignment: CDR1 LGHNA and CDR2 YNFKEQ. CDR3 loop: CASSQEAESSYEQYF. For the CDR3, the DNA is TGTGCCAGCAGCCAAGAAGCGGAAAGCTCCTACGAGCAGTACTTC.

The rearrangement links TRBV12-1 to TRBJ1-2; TRBD1 was called by the table and not checked on the DNA. TRBV12-1 is shown as a pseudogene. The CDR3 is 13 residues long. CDR3 residues: CASSRDTIYGYTF. The CDR3 nucleotides are TGTGCCAGCAGCCGGGACACGATCTATGGCTACACCTTC.

This clone was seen only a few times. CDR3 region: CASMGQMNTEAFF. In nucleotides, the CDR3 is TGTGCCAGCATGGGACAGATGAACACTGAAGCTTTCTTT. J is TRBJ1-1 and V is TRBV5-6; 7 bases fit TRBD1. CDR3 length: 13 residues. The V gene end was trimmed by 6 bases and the J gene end by 0 bases; junction bases not matched to a gene: 2. The germline V gene has CDR1 SGHDT and CDR2 YYEEEE.

This clone has just one count. This rearrangement joins TRBV7-3 to TRBJ2-5, with 7 bases matching TRBD2. In germline, CDR1 is SGHTA, CDR2 FQGTGA. The CDR3 is 14 amino acids. V dropped 5 bases and J dropped 5; count of bases not matched to a gene: 8. CDR3 region: CASSPSGGVETQYF. The CDR3 region has the DNA TGTGCCAGCAGCCCTTCGGGGGGTGTGGAGACCCAGTACTTC.

V gene TRBV30 combines with J gene TRBJ1-2, with D unresolved. CDR1 is GTSNPN and CDR2 is SVGIG in the germline V gene (reference sequence). The germline V and J ends were trimmed by 2 bases and 2 bases, with 12 bases remaining between them. This CDR3 contains 14 residues. CDR3 DNA sequence: TGTGCCTGGAGTTCCCCCCGGGGAAACTATGGCTACACCTTC. Protein: CAWSSPRGNYGYTF.

The J gene is TRBJ1-3, the V gene TRBV7-3; D call uncertain. The CDR3 is 15 residues long. Trimming left V 5 bases short and J 0 bases short, with 11 bases between. Germline CDR1 reads SGHTA; CDR2 reads FQGTGA. The chain's CDR3 is CASSEKGSSGNTIYF. CDR3 DNA: TGTGCCAGCAGCGAAAAGGGCAGCTCTGGAAACACCATATATTTT.

The CDR3 sequence is CAWSPGQIGEKLFF. The CDR3, as DNA: TGTGCCTGGAGTCCGGGACAGATCGGGGAAAAACTGTTTTTT. The gene calls are TRBV30 and TRBJ1-4; TRBD1 matches 7 bases. Trimming at V came to 2 bases and at J to 8 bases, leaving 8 bases not matched to a gene. The CDR3 is 14 residues long. Germline CDR1 and CDR2: GTSNPN and SVGIG (reference sequence).

This clone has just one count. J is TRBJ1-3 and V is TRBV5-1, with D maybe TRBD1 (5 bases). Trimming removed 0 bases from V and 1 base from J, with 11 bases in between. Per the germline V gene, CDR1 is SGHRS and CDR2 is YFSETQ. This CDR3 has 16 residues. DNA for the CDR3: TGCGCCAGCAGCTTGGGAGGGACCGAATCTGGAAACACCATATATTTT. Protein sequence: CASSLGGTESGNTIYF.

CDR3 loop: CASSYGTEKDTQYF. For the CDR3, the DNA is TGTGCCAGCAGCTATGGGACAGAAAAAGATACGCAGTATTTT. The chain couples TRBV4-2 to TRBJ2-3, with 7 positions matching TRBD1. The CDR3 loop spans 14 amino acids. V was pared by 5 bases and J by 5 bases, with 7 bases of the junction left unmatched. The germline V gene encodes CDR1 LGHNA and CDR2 YNFKEQ.

The chain combines TRBV11-1 with TRBJ1-4, with D possibly matching TRBD1 (5 bases). The CDR3 length is 15 residues. Germline lookup yields CDR1 SGHAT and CDR2 FQDESV (reference sequence). With 5 bases removed from V and 6 bases from J, the gap between germline ends came to 16 bases. CDR3: CASSPGGHFYEKLFF. The CDR3 coding sequence is TGTGCCAGCAGCCCCGGCGGACACTTTTATGAAAAACTGTTTTTT.

The V and J genes are TRBV7-2 and TRBJ1-5; D unclear. The CDR3 consists of 14 residues. Trimming took 1 base from V and 2 from J, leaving 6 bases between them. Germline CDR1 is SGHTA and CDR2 is FQGNSA. CDR3 DNA: TGTGCCAGCAGCTTAGGTGTGGGCAATCAGCCCCAGCATTTT. Encoded protein: CASSLGVGNQPQHF.

This chain links TRBV15 with TRBJ2-5, with D perhaps matching TRBD2 (6 bases). The V end was cut by 4 bases, the J end by 3 bases, with 15 bases between. The CDR3 sequence is 15 residues long. Germline CDR1 LNHNV, CDR2 YYDKDF (reference sequence). The chain's CDR3 is CATSKGGRREETQYF. The CDR3 coding sequence is TGTGCCACCAGCAAAGGAGGGAGAAGAGAAGAGACCCAGTACTTC.